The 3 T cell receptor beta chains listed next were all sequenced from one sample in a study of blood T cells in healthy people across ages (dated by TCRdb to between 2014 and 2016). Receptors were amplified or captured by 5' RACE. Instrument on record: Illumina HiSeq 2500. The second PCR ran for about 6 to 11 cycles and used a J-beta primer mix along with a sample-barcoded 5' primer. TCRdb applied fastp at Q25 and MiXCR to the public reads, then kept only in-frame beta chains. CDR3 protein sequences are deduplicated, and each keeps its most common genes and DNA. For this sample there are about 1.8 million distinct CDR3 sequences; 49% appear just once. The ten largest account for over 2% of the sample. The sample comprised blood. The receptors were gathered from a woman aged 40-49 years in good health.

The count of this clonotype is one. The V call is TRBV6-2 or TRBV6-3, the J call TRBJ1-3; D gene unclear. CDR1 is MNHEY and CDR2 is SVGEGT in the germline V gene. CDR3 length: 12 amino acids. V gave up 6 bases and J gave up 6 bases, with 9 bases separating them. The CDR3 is CASRTMENTIYF. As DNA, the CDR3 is TGTGCCAGCAGAACGATGGAAAACACCATATATTTT.

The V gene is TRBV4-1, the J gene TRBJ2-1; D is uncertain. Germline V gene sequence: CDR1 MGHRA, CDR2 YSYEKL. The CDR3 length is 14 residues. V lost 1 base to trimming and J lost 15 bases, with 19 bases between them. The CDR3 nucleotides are TGCGCCAGCAGCCAAGTACTCGTGAACCGCCAGTGGTTCTTC. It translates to CASSQVLVNRQWFF.

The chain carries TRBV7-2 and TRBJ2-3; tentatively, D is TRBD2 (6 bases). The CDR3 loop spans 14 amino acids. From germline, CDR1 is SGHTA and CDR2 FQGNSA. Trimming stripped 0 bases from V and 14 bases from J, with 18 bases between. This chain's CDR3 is CASSLADSGRYAYF. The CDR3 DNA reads TGTGCCAGCAGCTTAGCGGATAGCGGTAGATACGCGTATTTT.